Listed below are T cell receptor beta chains from one sample, sequenced in a study of blood T cell repertoires in COVID-19. Sequencing was performed with immunoSEQ multiplex PCR; in TCRdb, only in-frame clones are kept and a portion is missing. The sample consists of about 270,000 clones, roughly 90% of them appearing once. Sequencing used PBMCs or T cells enriched from blood (not recorded which). The receptors shown here come from a woman in her 50s who had recovered from COVID-19. Each CDR3 is given with its conserved first and last residue. A D gene is named only where the DNA matches it firmly. Size values are once, few and many counts, or a class for expanded clones, and some rows have none.

clone_size | j_call | v_call | d_call | cdr3_aa | cdr3_nt
- | TRBJ1-2 | TRBV28 | - | CASSLRPGLNYGYTF | TGTGCCAGCAGTTTACGGCCAGGGTTAAACTATGGCTACACCTTC
- | TRBJ2-1 | TRBV7-9 | TRBD2 | CASSPSGRLNNEQFF | TGTGCCAGCAGCCCGAGCGGGAGGTTGAACAATGAGCAGTTCTTC
- | TRBJ1-6 | TRBV5-8 | - | CASSYTGKRYNSPLHF | TGTGCCAGCAGCTACACAGGGAAGCGCTATAATTCACCCCTCCACTTT
- | TRBJ1-2 | TRBV4-3 | TRBD1 | CASSQDGTGGFVEGYTF | TGCGCCAGCAGCCAAGACGGGACAGGGGGCTTTGTGGAGGGCTACACCTTC
- | TRBJ2-3 | TRBV11-2 | - | CASSLPPVVDTQYF | TGTGCCAGCAGCTTACCCCCGGTCGTAGATACGCAGTATTTT
- | TRBJ1-2 | TRBV11-2 | TRBD1 | CASSLDGTGGGYTF | TGTGCCAGCAGCTTAGATGGGACAGGGGGAGGCTACACCTTC
few | TRBJ1-1 | TRBV4-3 | TRBD1 | CASSQDQGDTEAFF | TGCGCCAGCAGCCAAGATCAGGGGGACACTGAAGCTTTCTTT
- | TRBJ1-1 | TRBV9 | - | CASSTRTNRVNTEAFF | TGTGCCAGCAGCACCCGTACGAACAGGGTTAACACTGAAGCTTTCTTT
- | TRBJ2-7 | TRBV19 | - | CASSIRLGVDEQYF | TGTGCCAGTAGTATCCGGCTAGGGGTTGACGAGCAGTACTTC
- | TRBJ1-2 | TRBV27 | - | CASRSDGLANYGYTF | TGTGCCAGCAGATCCGACGGACTAGCTAACTATGGCTACACCTTC
- | TRBJ2-2 | TRBV11-3 | - | CASSPMRTGAGELFF | TGTGCCAGCAGCCCCATGAGGACGGGAGCCGGGGAGCTGTTTTTT
- | TRBJ2-1 | TRBV4-1 | - | CASSQDSETSSYNEQFF | TGCGCCAGCAGCCAAGATAGTGAGACTAGCTCCTACAATGAGCAGTTCTTC
- | TRBJ1-4 | TRBV28 | - | CASSRDGGNEKLFF | TGTGCCAGCAGTCGCGACGGGGGGAATGAAAAACTGTTTTTT
- | TRBJ2-1 | TRBV6-5 | TRBD2 | CASSSGLAGANEQFF | TGTGCCAGCAGTTCCGGACTAGCGGGAGCAAATGAGCAGTTCTTC
- | TRBJ2-7 | TRBV2 | TRBD2 | CASRGTSGRGDEQYF | TGTGCCAGCAGGGGGACTAGCGGGAGAGGGGACGAGCAGTACTTC
- | TRBJ1-1 | TRBV6-5 | - | CASRLDSTYTEAFF | TGTGCCAGCAGGTTGGACAGTACCTACACTGAAGCTTTCTTT
once | TRBJ1-5 | TRBV28 | - | CAVQDRNNQPQHF | TGTGCCGTACAGGACAGAAACAATCAGCCCCAGCATTTT
- | TRBJ2-7 | TRBV29-1 | TRBD1 | CSVRTGPLEQYF | TGCAGCGTTCGGACAGGGCCCCTCGAGCAGTACTTC
few | TRBJ2-1 | TRBV15 | TRBD1 | CATSGGTGGNEQFF | TGTGCCACCAGCGGGGGGACAGGGGGCAATGAGCAGTTCTTC
- | TRBJ2-7 | TRBV28 | TRBD1 | CASSLPGQGGYYEQYF | TGTGCCAGCAGTCTACCGGGACAGGGGGGCTACTACGAGCAGTACTTC
- | TRBJ1-1 | TRBV2 | - | CASSVMNTEAFF | TGTGCCAGCAGTGTAATGAACACTGAAGCTTTCTTT
- | TRBJ1-1 | TRBV19 | - | CASSMAQNTEAFF | TGTGCCAGTAGTATGGCCCAGAACACTGAAGCTTTCTTT
once | TRBJ1-2 | TRBV28 | TRBD1 | CASSVTGLGQSYGYTF | TGTGCCAGCAGCGTGACAGGCCTGGGACAGAGCTATGGCTACACCTTC
- | TRBJ1-1 | TRBV5-4 | - | CASSLGSKNTEAFF | TGTGCCAGCAGCTTGGGCAGTAAGAACACTGAAGCTTTCTTT
- | TRBJ2-1 | TRBV6-5 | TRBD1 | CASSYGTGVPHEQFF | TGTGCCAGCAGTTACGGGACAGGGGTCCCCCATGAGCAGTTCTTC
- | TRBJ2-1 | TRBV2 | TRBD2 | CASNPTGTSYNEQFF | TGTGCCAGCAACCCCACCGGGACTAGCTACAATGAGCAGTTCTTC
- | TRBJ1-5 | TRBV19 | - | CASSIERAGDQPQHF | TGTGCCAGTAGTATAGAAAGGGCAGGGGACCAGCCCCAGCATTTT
- | TRBJ1-1 | TRBV7-2 | - | CASSPVWSRPEAFF | TGTGCCAGCAGCCCAGTTTGGTCGAGGCCTGAAGCTTTCTTT
- | TRBJ1-1 | TRBV6-1 | TRBD1 | CASSDTGDPNTEAFF | TGTGCCAGCAGTGACACAGGGGACCCTAACACTGAAGCTTTCTTT
few | TRBJ2-7 | TRBV14 | - | CASSQTYAYEQYF | TGTGCCAGCAGCCAAACCTACGCCTACGAGCAGTACTTC
- | TRBJ1-1 | TRBV18 | TRBD1 | CASRQGRDTEAFF | TGTGCCAGCAGACAGGGCAGGGACACTGAAGCTTTCTTT
- | TRBJ1-5 | TRBV7-9 | TRBD1 | CASSPIDREEPQHF | TGTGCCAGCAGCCCCATCGACAGGGAGGAGCCCCAGCATTTT
- | TRBJ2-7 | TRBV28 | - | CASSSPGGNSYEQYF | TGTGCCAGCAGTTCCCCTGGGGGGAACTCCTACGAGCAGTACTTC
- | TRBJ1-5 | TRBV3-1/TRBV3-2 | TRBD1 | CASSQDPGTGNQPQHF | TGTGCCAGCAGCCAAGATCCCGGGACAGGTAATCAGCCCCAGCATTTT
- | TRBJ2-5 | TRBV28 | TRBD1 | CASSLLGTGGETQYF | TGTGCCAGCAGTTTATTGGGGACAGGGGGAGAGACCCAGTACTTC
- | TRBJ2-7 | TRBV11-2 | TRBD2 | CASRSLTSSYEQYF | TGTGCCAGCAGGTCACTGACTAGCAGTTACGAGCAGTACTTC
- | TRBJ1-2 | TRBV2 | TRBD1 | CASSVRIGTGGGYTF | TGTGCCAGCAGTGTACGAATCGGGACAGGGGGAGGCTACACCTTC
- | TRBJ1-1 | TRBV18 | - | CASSPRQMNTEAFF | TGTGCCAGCTCACCGCGGCAGATGAACACTGAAGCTTTCTTT
- | TRBJ2-3 | TRBV13 | TRBD2 | CASSLGRSGRATDTQYF | TGTGCCAGCAGCTTAGGGCGTAGCGGGAGGGCCACAGATACGCAGTATTTT
once | TRBJ1-5 | TRBV4-3 | - | CASSYDIQSNQPQHF | TGCGCCAGCAGCTACGACATTCAGAGCAATCAGCCCCAGCATTTT
- | TRBJ1-5 | TRBV19 | - | CASSIWAGKDQPQHF | TGTGCCAGTAGTATTTGGGCGGGTAAAGATCAGCCCCAGCATTTT
- | TRBJ2-1 | TRBV19 | TRBD2 | CASSLRVLAGGPNEQFF | TGTGCCAGTAGCCTGAGGGTACTAGCGGGAGGGCCCAATGAGCAGTTCTTC
- | TRBJ2-1 | TRBV5-1 | TRBD2 | CASSLGTSGAQYNEQFF | TGCGCCAGCAGCTTGGGGACTAGCGGGGCCCAATACAATGAGCAGTTCTTC
- | TRBJ1-1 | TRBV30 | - | CAWGTFDTEAFF | TGTGCCTGGGGGACATTTGACACTGAAGCTTTCTTT
- | TRBJ2-1 | TRBV9 | - | CASSVDSNAYNEQFF | TGTGCCAGCAGCGTAGACTCTAACGCCTACAATGAGCAGTTCTTC
- | TRBJ2-5 | TRBV28 | - | CASSPPRGQETQYF | TGTGCCAGCAGTCCACCACGGGGGCAAGAGACCCAGTACTTC
few | TRBJ2-7 | TRBV5-1 | - | CASSLNGSPSYEQYF | TGCGCCAGCAGCTTGAACGGGAGCCCCTCTTACGAGCAGTACTTC
once | TRBJ2-1 | TRBV27 | TRBD2 | CASSFIAGGPVNEQFF | TGTGCCAGCAGTTTCATAGCGGGAGGGCCAGTGAATGAGCAGTTCTTC
- | TRBJ2-3 | TRBV27 | TRBD1 | CASSSGQGIGTDTQYF | TGTGCCAGCAGTTCTGGACAGGGGATAGGAACAGATACGCAGTATTTT
- | TRBJ1-5 | TRBV7-2 | - | CASSLALTQGQPQHF | TGTGCCAGCAGCTTAGCGCTGACCCAGGGGCAGCCCCAGCATTTT
- | TRBJ2-7 | TRBV28 | TRBD2 | CASSLLGHPGLAGSEQYF | TGTGCCAGCAGTTTATTGGGGCACCCCGGACTAGCGGGAAGCGAGCAGTACTTC
- | TRBJ1-6 | TRBV7-2 | TRBD1 | CASSWGQGGDSPLHF | TGTGCCAGCAGCTGGGGACAGGGGGGAGATTCACCCCTCCACTTT
- | TRBJ1-2 | TRBV12-3/TRBV12-4 | - | CASSVRGSYGYTF | TGTGCCAGCAGTGTCCGGGGGAGCTATGGCTACACCTTC
- | TRBJ1-1 | TRBV11-3 | - | CASSLSGVNTEAFF | TGTGCCAGCAGCTTATCTGGAGTGAACACTGAAGCTTTCTTT